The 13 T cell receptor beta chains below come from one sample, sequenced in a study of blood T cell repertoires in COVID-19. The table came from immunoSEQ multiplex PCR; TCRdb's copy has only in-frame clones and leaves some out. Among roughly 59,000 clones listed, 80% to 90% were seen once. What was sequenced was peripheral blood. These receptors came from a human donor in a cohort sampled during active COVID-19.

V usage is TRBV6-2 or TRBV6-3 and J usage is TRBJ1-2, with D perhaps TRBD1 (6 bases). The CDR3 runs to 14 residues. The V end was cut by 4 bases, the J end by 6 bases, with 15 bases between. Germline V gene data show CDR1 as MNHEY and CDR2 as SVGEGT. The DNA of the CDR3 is TGTGCCAGCAGTTCATGGACAGATTTTAATGGCTACACCTTC. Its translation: CASSSWTDFNGYTF.

The CDR3 region is CASSLAQEETQYF. CDR3 sequence (DNA): TGTGCCAGCAGCTTGGCCCAGGAAGAGACCCAGTACTTC. The V gene is TRBV5-4, the J gene TRBJ2-5; no clear D gene. CDR1 is SGHNT and CDR2 is YYREEE in the germline V gene (reference sequence). The V end lost 0 bases, the J end lost 3 bases, and 6 bases lay between the germline ends. The CDR3 spans 13 residues. Using reference TRBV5-4 and TRBJ2-5 for the parts outside the CDR3, the full variable domain is ETGVTQSPTHLIKTRGQQVTLRCSSQSGHNTVSWYQQALGQGPQFIFQYYREEENGRGNFPPRFSGLQFPNYSSELNVNALELDDSALYLCASSLAQEETQYFGPGTRLLVL.

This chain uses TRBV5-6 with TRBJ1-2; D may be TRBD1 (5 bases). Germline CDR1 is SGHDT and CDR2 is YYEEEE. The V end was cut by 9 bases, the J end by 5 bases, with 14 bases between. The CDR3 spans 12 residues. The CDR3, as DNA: TGTGCCACTCGGGGGACGGAATATGGCTACACCTTC. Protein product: CATRGTEYGYTF.

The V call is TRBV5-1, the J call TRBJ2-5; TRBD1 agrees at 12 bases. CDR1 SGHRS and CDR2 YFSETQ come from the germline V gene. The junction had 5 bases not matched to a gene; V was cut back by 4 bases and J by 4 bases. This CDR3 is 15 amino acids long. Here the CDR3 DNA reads TGCGCCAGCAGCCACGGGACAGGGGGCGGAGAGACCCAGTACTTC. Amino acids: CASSHGTGGGETQYF.

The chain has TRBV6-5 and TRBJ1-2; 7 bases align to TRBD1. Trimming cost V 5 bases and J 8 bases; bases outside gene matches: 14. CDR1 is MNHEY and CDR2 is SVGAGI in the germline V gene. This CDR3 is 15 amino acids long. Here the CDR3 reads CASSIQRDSLLGYTF. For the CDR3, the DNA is TGTGCCAGCAGTATACAAAGGGACAGCCTCCTGGGCTACACCTTC.

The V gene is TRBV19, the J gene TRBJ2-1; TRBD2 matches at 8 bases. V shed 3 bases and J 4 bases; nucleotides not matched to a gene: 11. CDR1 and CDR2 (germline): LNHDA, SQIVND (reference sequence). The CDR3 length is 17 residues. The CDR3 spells CASSMRFSGESYNEQFF. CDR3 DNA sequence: TGTGCCAGTAGTATGCGGTTTAGCGGGGAAAGTTACAATGAGCAGTTCTTC.

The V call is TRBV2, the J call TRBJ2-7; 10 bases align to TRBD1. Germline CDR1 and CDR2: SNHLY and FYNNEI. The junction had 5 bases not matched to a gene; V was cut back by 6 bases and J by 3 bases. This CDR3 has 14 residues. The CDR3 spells CASSPGTGVYEQYF. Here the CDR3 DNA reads TGTGCCAGCAGCCCCGGGACAGGGGTCTACGAGCAGTACTTC.

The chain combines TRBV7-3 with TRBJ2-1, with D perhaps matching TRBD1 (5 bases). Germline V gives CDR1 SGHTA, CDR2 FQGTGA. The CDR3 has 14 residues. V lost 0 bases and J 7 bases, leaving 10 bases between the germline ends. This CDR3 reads CASSLTAGWNEQFF. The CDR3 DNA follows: TGTGCCAGCAGCTTAACGGCAGGGTGGAATGAGCAGTTCTTC.

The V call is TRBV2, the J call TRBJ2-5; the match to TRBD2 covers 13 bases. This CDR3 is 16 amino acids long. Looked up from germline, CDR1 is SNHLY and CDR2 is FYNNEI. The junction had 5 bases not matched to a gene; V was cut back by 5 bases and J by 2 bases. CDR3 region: CASSPWTSGRQETQYF. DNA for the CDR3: TGTGCCAGCAGTCCATGGACTAGCGGGAGACAAGAGACCCAGTACTTC.

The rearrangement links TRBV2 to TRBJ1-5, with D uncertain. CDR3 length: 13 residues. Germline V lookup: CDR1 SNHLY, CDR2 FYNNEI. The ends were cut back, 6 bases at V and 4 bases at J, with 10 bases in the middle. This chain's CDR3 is CASRRERNQPQHF. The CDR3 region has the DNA TGTGCCAGCAGGAGGGAACGGAATCAGCCCCAGCATTTT. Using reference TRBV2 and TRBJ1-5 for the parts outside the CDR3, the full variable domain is EPEVTQTPSHQVTQMGQEVILRCVPISNHLYFYWYRQILGQKVEFLVSFYNNEISEKSEIFDDQFSVERPDGSNFTLKIRSTKLEDSAMYFCASRRERNQPQHFGDGTRLSIL.

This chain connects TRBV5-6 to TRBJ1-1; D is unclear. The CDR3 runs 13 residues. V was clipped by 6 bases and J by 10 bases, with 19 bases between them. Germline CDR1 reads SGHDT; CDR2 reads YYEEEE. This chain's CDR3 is CASNVQIGEAAFF. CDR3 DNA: TGTGCCAGCAACGTACAAATCGGGGAAGCAGCTTTCTTT.

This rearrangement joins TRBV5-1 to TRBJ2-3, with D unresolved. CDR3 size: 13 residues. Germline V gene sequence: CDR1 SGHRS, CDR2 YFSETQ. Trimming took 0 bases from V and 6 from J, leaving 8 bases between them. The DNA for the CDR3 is TGCGCCAGCAGCTTGGGAGACGGGGATACGCAGTATTTT. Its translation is CASSLGDGDTQYF.

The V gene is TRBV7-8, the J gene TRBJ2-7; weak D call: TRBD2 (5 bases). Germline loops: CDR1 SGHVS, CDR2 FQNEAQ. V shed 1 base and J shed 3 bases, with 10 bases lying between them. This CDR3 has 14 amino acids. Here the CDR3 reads CASSLVAGLYEQYF. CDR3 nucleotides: TGTGCCAGCAGCTTAGTTGCGGGCCTCTACGAGCAGTACTTC.